This is a list of T cell receptor beta chains from one sample in a study of shared clonotypes between healthy human individuals. TCRdb keeps only in-frame clones here, not all; method: immunoSEQ multiplex PCR. The profile shows about 1 million clones, around 76% of them singletons. The sample consisted of memory CD4+ T cells sorted from blood. These receptors were taken from a man between 18 and 29 years old in good health. Each CDR3 is given with its conserved first and last residue.

v_call | cdr3_aa
TRBV6-1 | CASSEGSGQGVKYGYTF
TRBV7-9 | CASSPGLAQETQYF
TRBV7-6 | CASSLRQGGPVELFF
TRBV10-1 | CASSESRGGTGELFF
TRBV5-5 | CASSPGDRLNTEAFF
TRBV9 | CASSVRLATETQYF
TRBV5-1 | CASSTAASGGVPFF
TRBV6-5 | CASKRQGSSGNTIYF
TRBV19 | CASSIPGSTDTQYF
TRBV27 | CASSLNSGDSTDTQYF
TRBV9 | CASSVAGGANTGELFF
TRBV2 | CASAQGNTGELFF
TRBV2 | CATDRDGTQYF
TRBV30 | CAWSQPQGWVFF
TRBV29-1 | CSATTGQGGNQPQHF
TRBV6-6 | CASSPSTDTQYF
TRBV30 | CAWSPGGGTEAFF
TRBV5-1 | CASSPREGSGGNYEQYF
TRBV19 | CASRRQSQPQHF
TRBV4-1 | CASSKYREETQYF
TRBV19 | CASRAWDGSYEQYF
TRBV18 | CASSRLRAAGTDTQYF
TRBV5-1 | CAYACPGLGYNEQFF
TRBV5-4 | CASSSAGGPNTGELFF